This T cell receptor beta chain was identified during a study of radiotherapy plus CTLA-4 blockade in lung cancer. CTLA-4 blockade with ipilimumab, together with focal radiation, was given to patients with chemo-refractory metastatic non-small-cell lung cancer. Sequenced by immunoSEQ multiplex PCR; TCRdb stores in-frame clones only, minus some. Of about 31,000 clones listed, 70% to 85% are singletons. V was trimmed by 5 bases and J by 4 bases, leaving 3 bases between them. The CDR3 spans 11 residues. Germline CDR1 MNHEY, CDR2 SVGAGI. The sequencing here drew on peripheral blood, taken from a patient treated with radiotherapy plus ipilimumab. This clonotype was obtained from a human donor with non-small cell lung cancer who had stable disease on radiotherapy plus ipilimumab. This rearrangement joins TRBV6-5 to TRBJ2-4; D not certain. CDR3 nucleotide sequence: TGTGCCAGCAGTCATAAAAACATTCAGTACTTC. Amino acid sequence: CASSHKNIQYF.